This TCR beta chain originates from a study of blood T cell repertoires in COVID-19. The data were produced by immunoSEQ multiplex PCR, yet TCRdb's version contains in-frame clones alone and is incomplete. The sample has roughly 200,000 clones, roughly nine tenths seen once. This clone appeared a single time. This sample includes further DNA sequences coding for the same CDR3. V shed 1 base and J shed 0 bases, with 6 bases lying between them. The CDR3 is made up of 14 amino acids. Germline-derived CDR1 and CDR2 are KGHSH and LQKENI. This chain connects TRBV18 to TRBJ1-2; D is unresolved. This clonotype originated in a woman in her 50s with COVID-19, enrolled during active disease. The sample was peripheral blood. Here the CDR3 reads CASSPQGANYGYTF. The CDR3 DNA follows: TGTGCCAGCTCACCACAGGGAGCTAACTATGGCTACACCTTC. Based on the CDR3 plus reference TRBV18 and TRBJ1-2, the full variable domain is NAGVMQNPRHLVRRRGQEARLRCSPMKGHSHVYWYRQLPEEGLKFMVYLQKENIIDESGMPKERFSAEFPKEGPSILRIQQVVRGDSAAYFCASSPQGANYGYTFGSGTRLTVV.